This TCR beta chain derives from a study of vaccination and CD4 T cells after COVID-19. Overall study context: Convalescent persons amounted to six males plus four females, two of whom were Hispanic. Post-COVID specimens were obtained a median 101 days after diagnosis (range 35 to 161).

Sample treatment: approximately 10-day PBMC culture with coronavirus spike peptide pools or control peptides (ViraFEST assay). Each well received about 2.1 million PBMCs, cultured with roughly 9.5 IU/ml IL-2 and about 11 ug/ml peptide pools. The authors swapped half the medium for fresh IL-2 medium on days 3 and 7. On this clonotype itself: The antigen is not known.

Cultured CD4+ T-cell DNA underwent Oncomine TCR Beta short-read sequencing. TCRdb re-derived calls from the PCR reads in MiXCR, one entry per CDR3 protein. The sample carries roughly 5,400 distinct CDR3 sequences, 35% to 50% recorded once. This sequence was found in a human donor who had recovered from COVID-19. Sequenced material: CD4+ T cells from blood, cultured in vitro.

The CDR3 region has the DNA TGTGCCAGCAGTTCCGGGTTTAGCACAGATACGCAGTATTTT. It specifies CASSSGFSTDTQYF. The V call is TRBV6-2 or TRBV6-3, the J call TRBJ2-3; D is unresolved. CDR1 is MNHEY and CDR2 is SVGEGT in the germline V gene. V dropped 4 bases and J dropped 0 bases, with 8 bases sitting between them. This CDR3 is built from 14 residues.